A selection of T cell receptor beta chains follows, all from one sample in a study of T-cell memory formation after mild COVID-19. TCRdb reprocessed the 5' RACE reads via MiXCR and lists one record per CDR3 protein. Altogether roughly 110,000 distinct CDR3 sequences are present, roughly 12% being singletons, with the ten largest covering roughly 27%. The sequenced sample consisted of PBMCs or a T cell subset sorted from them (not recorded which). All receptors come from an adult woman who had mild COVID-19 (a few samples of this study predate the infection). Cell type and time point are not known. Each CDR3 is given with its conserved first and last residue. Each record gives: clone size, V gene, J gene, D gene, CDR3 protein, CDR3 DNA. A D gene is named only where the DNA matches it firmly. Only some rows state a clone size, as once, few, many or a class for expanded clones.

>few|TRBV12-3/TRBV12-4|TRBJ2-5|.
CASSLVAAWETQYF
TGTGCCAGCAGTTTAGTAGCGGCATGGGAGACCCAGTACTTC
>.|TRBV20-1|TRBJ2-7|.
CSVNRDSIYEQYF
TGCAGTGTTAACCGGGACTCTATCTACGAGCAGTACTTC
>.|TRBV6-6|TRBJ2-3|.
CASSYYSTDTQYF
TGTGCCAGCAGTTACTACAGCACAGATACGCAGTATTTT
>many|TRBV27|TRBJ2-2|.
CASSYGGPSGELFF
TGTGCCAGCAGTTACGGGGGGCCTTCCGGGGAGCTGTTTTTT
>.|TRBV24-1|TRBJ2-1|.
CATSDGEGTTYNEQFF
TGTGCCACCAGTGATGGGGAAGGGACGACGTACAATGAGCAGTTCTTC
>.|TRBV7-6|TRBJ2-3|.
CASSLALGGSTDTQYF
TGTGCCAGCAGCTTAGCCCTAGGGGGGAGCACAGATACGCAGTATTTT
>few|TRBV12-3/TRBV12-4|TRBJ2-2|TRBD1
CASSPEGTGRPSSQSNTGELFF
TGTGCCAGCAGTCCTGAGGGGACAGGGAGACCAAGTTCCCAAAGCAACACCGGGGAGCTGTTTTTT
>.|TRBV7-3|TRBJ2-3|TRBD2
CASSLSLERGTDTQYF
TGTGCCAGCAGCTTAAGTCTGGAGCGGGGAACAGATACGCAGTATTTT
>.|TRBV4-1|TRBJ2-1|TRBD2
CASSHGGTYNEQFF
TGCGCCAGCAGCCACGGGGGGACCTACAATGAGCAGTTCTTC
>few|TRBV9|TRBJ2-3|.
CASARGRVRLNTDTQYF
TGTGCCAGCGCCCGAGGAAGGGTCCGATTAAACACAGATACGCAGTATTTT
>few|TRBV7-3|TRBJ2-1|TRBD2
CASSLEGGPNNEQFF
TGTGCCAGCAGCTTAGAGGGAGGGCCAAACAATGAGCAGTTCTTC
>.|TRBV9|TRBJ2-2|.
CASSVGGGLETGELFF
TGTGCCAGCAGCGTAGGTGGGGGACTCGAGACCGGGGAGCTGTTTTTT
>few|TRBV5-1|TRBJ2-5|.
CASSLKGRVVEVETQYF
TGCGCCAGCAGCTTGAAGGGCCGAGTAGTGGAAGTGGAGACCCAGTACTTC
>few|TRBV19|TRBJ2-1|.
CASHPGTYNEQFF
TGTGCCAGCCATCCGGGCACATACAATGAGCAGTTCTTC
>few|TRBV6-5|TRBJ2-5|.
CASTPSLGPGETQYF
TGTGCCAGCACCCCGAGTCTAGGGCCGGGTGAGACCCAGTACTTC
>.|TRBV24-1|TRBJ1-1|.
CATSVLGRQPNTEAFF
TGTGCCACCAGTGTCCTAGGACGGCAACCGAACACTGAAGCTTTCTTT
>few|TRBV12-3/TRBV12-4|TRBJ1-4|.
CASSSPPEKLFF
TGTGCCAGCAGTTCACCGCCTGAAAAACTGTTTTTT
>many|TRBV2|TRBJ2-3|.
CASSDPRDTQYF
TGTGCCAGCAGTGACCCCAGGGATACGCAGTATTTT
>few|TRBV6-6|TRBJ2-7|.
CASSYRDLLSYEQYF
TGTGCCAGCAGTTACCGGGATTTACTATCCTACGAGCAGTACTTC
>.|TRBV24-1|TRBJ2-3|.
CATSDWPNTQYF
TGTGCCACCAGTGATTGGCCTAATACGCAGTATTTT
>many|TRBV20-1|TRBJ2-5|TRBD2
CSARDSGTSVFQETQYF
TGCAGTGCTAGAGATTCCGGGACTAGCGTGTTCCAAGAGACCCAGTACTTC
>.|TRBV6-5|TRBJ1-2|TRBD1
CASSFGQGYGYTF
TGTGCCAGCAGTTTCGGACAGGGGTATGGCTACACCTTC
>few|TRBV7-9|TRBJ1-3|.
CASSSTSEGNTIYF
TGTGCCAGCAGCTCAACATCCGAAGGAAACACCATATATTTT
>.|TRBV5-1|TRBJ2-7|.
CASSLVGTPDHSLF
TGCGCCAGCAGCTTGGTTGGGACACCGGACCATTCCTTGTTC
>once|TRBV7-6|TRBJ2-1|TRBD2
CASSFRREGRTEQFF
TGTGCCAGCAGCTTCCGGCGGGAGGGAAGGACTGAGCAGTTCTTC
>few|TRBV6-6|TRBJ2-2|TRBD1
CASSRQGGTGELFF
TGTGCCAGCAGCCGACAGGGGGGGACCGGGGAGCTGTTTTTT
>.|TRBV2|TRBJ1-3|.
CASSEFSGNTIYF
TGTGCCAGCAGTGAATTCTCTGGAAACACCATATATTTT
>.|TRBV24-1|TRBJ2-5|.
CATSANPPVAGFRETQYF
TGTGCCACCAGCGCCAACCCGCCCGTGGCAGGCTTTCGAGAGACCCAGTACTTC
>.|TRBV9|TRBJ2-5|.
CASSVEGGSYQETQYF
TGTGCCAGCAGCGTAGAGGGGGGCTCGTACCAAGAGACCCAGTACTTC
>many|TRBV4-3|TRBJ2-1|TRBD2
CASSPHRLAPTSHGEQFF
TGCGCCAGCAGCCCCCACCGACTAGCTCCTACCTCACACGGTGAGCAGTTCTTC
>.|TRBV20-1|TRBJ2-1|TRBD2
CSANMRGLAPQEQFF
TGCAGTGCCAACATGCGGGGACTAGCGCCTCAGGAGCAGTTCTTC
>.|TRBV25-1|TRBJ1-1|.
CASRRGSSEAFF
TGTGCCAGCAGACGAGGCAGTTCAGAAGCTTTCTTT
>many|TRBV6-1|TRBJ2-2|TRBD1
CASSGDSQNTGELFF
TGTGCCAGCAGTGGGGACAGCCAGAACACCGGGGAGCTGTTTTTT
>many|TRBV6-6|TRBJ2-7|.
CASSPSAQKQYF
TGTGCCAGCTCCCCCTCCGCTCAGAAGCAGTACTTC
>few|TRBV6-4|TRBJ2-1|.
CASIRRGTPYNEQFF
TGTGCCAGCATCAGAAGAGGGACCCCCTACAATGAGCAGTTCTTC
>.|TRBV29-1|TRBJ2-5|TRBD1
CSVQRDREPETQYF
TGCAGCGTGCAAAGGGACAGGGAACCAGAGACCCAGTACTTC
>.|TRBV4-1|TRBJ2-7|TRBD2
CASSQEGLASEQYF
TGCGCCAGCAGCCAAGAGGGACTAGCAAGCGAGCAGTACTTC
>many|TRBV18|TRBJ1-2|.
CASSPRQRYGYTF
TGTGCCAGCTCACCACGGCAGCGGTATGGCTACACCTTC
>.|TRBV7-9|TRBJ2-5|.
CASSPRVRAEETQYF
TGTGCCAGCAGCCCCAGGGTCCGTGCTGAAGAGACCCAGTACTTC
>many|TRBV6-5|TRBJ2-7|.
CASTGVGEQYF
TGTGCCAGCACGGGGGTCGGCGAGCAGTACTTC
>few|TRBV27|TRBJ2-7|TRBD2
CASSLGTSGEQYF
TGTGCCAGCAGCCTCGGGACTAGCGGCGAGCAGTACTTC
>many|TRBV7-9|TRBJ1-1|.
CASSLEGWTEAFF
TGTGCCAGCAGCTTAGAAGGGTGGACTGAAGCTTTCTTT
>many|TRBV5-1|TRBJ2-3|.
CASSLRSTDTQYF
TGCGCCAGCAGCTTGCGTAGCACAGATACGCAGTATTTT
>once|TRBV7-2|TRBJ1-1|.
CASSPNPLEGEGGTEAFF
TGTGCCAGCAGCCCCAATCCGTTAGAGGGGGAAGGGGGCACTGAAGCTTTCTTT
>few|TRBV5-5|TRBJ2-3|.
CASSLKGPPPDTQYF
TGTGCCAGCAGCTTGAAGGGGCCTCCTCCGGATACGCAGTATTTT
>.|TRBV9|TRBJ2-3|TRBD2
CASSVFAKKGTSGIADTQYF
TGTGCCAGCAGCGTATTCGCAAAGAAAGGGACTAGCGGGATAGCAGATACGCAGTATTTT
>.|TRBV4-1|TRBJ2-7|TRBD2
CASSPNGGEGYEQYF
TGCGCCAGCAGCCCAAACGGGGGGGAGGGCTACGAGCAGTACTTC
>many|TRBV29-1|TRBJ2-3|TRBD2
CSVEGQTSGRSSTDTQYF
TGCAGCGTTGAAGGTCAGACTAGCGGGAGGTCCAGCACAGATACGCAGTATTTT
>few|TRBV9|TRBJ2-3|TRBD2
CASTQGLATDTQYF
TGTGCCAGCACCCAGGGACTAGCGACAGATACGCAGTATTTT